This T cell receptor beta chain appears in the sequencing data of a study of blood T cell repertoires in COVID-19. Across the study: Both acute and convalescent COVID-19 samples were obtained from the United States, Italy and Spain.

Profiled with immunoSEQ multiplex PCR; TCRdb holds only in-frame clones, not every one. Of 200,000 to 300,000 clones in the sample, about 86% were seen once. Germline CDR1 and CDR2: SGHTA and FQGNSA. Trimming left V 5 bases short and J 0 bases short, with 11 bases between. The CDR3 loop spans 16 amino acids. Material for sequencing was peripheral blood. The chain links TRBV7-2 to TRBJ2-6, with a tentative D call TRBD2 (6 bases). This TCR was sampled from a man in his thirties or forties with active or convalescent COVID-19. Written as DNA, the CDR3 is TGTGCCAGCAGCCGGGGACTGAACTCTGGGGCCAACGTCCTGACTTTC. It specifies CASSRGLNSGANVLTF.